This TCR beta chain was obtained from a study of T-cell reconstitution after alpha-beta-depleted transplantation in children (dated by TCRdb to between 2015 and 2016). General notes on the study: T-cell immune reconstitution after TCRalphabeta/CD19-depleted allogeneic hematopoietic cell transplantation in children was quantitatively tracked in the study by means of TCR repertoire profiling.

To prepare the library, PCR was applied. Instrument on record: Illumina HiSeq 2500. To normalize quantification of the TCRbeta repertoire, the TCR libraries were built with molecular barcoding that relied on unique molecular identifiers. TCRdb took the public reads, trimmed them with fastp at Q25, ran MiXCR for clone calling and kept in-frame beta chains. Identical CDR3 proteins give one entry, which carries the most common genes and DNA. The sample profile shows about 580,000 distinct CDR3 sequences; under 25% of them were found once. The ten largest clones take up roughly 15% of the sample. Reading the label with the study, this specimen's treatment or condition is: allogeneic hematopoietic cell transplantation with graft depleted of TCRalphabeta T cells and CD19 B cells. The children who served as transplant recipients had been given grafts of TCRalphabeta/CD19-depleted allogeneic hematopoietic cells.

Regarding this clonotype: This receptor's antigen is unknown. Base qualities are not at hand, and no much larger clone is one base apart.

Ends trimmed: V by 6 bases, J by 4 bases; bases unmatched to a gene: 10. The CDR3 starts with the cysteine, ends with the phenylalanine, and has 15 residues. Only the CDR3 DNA stays, 45 bases, in frame from base 1. The germline V gene yields MNHEY for CDR1 and SVGAGI for CDR2. Overall results and qualifications from the work: In some patients, the high TCRbeta diversity seen at day 60 was put down to recipient T cells and intrathymic progenitors that had survived conditioning. The frequencies of hyperexpanded clones fell over the following months, and after one year, T-cell counts and TCRbeta diversity were mostly attributed to newly produced T cells. The apparently early recovery of alphabetaT-cell counts about two months after transplant reportedly depended on only several hundred rapidly expanded clones that came from non-depleted graft cells.

The specimen comprised PBMCs, mostly from graft donor cells, sampled 360 days after TCRalphabeta/CD19-depleted stem cell transplant. The chain was built from TRBV6-5 and TRBJ1-2; 8 nucleotides in the junction match TRBD1. The TCR originated in a boy under two years old who had a stem cell transplant for acute myeloid leukemia, so the T cells may come from the graft donor. The sequenced DNA is TGTGCCAGCAGCTCGAATTCAGGGGGCAGCTATGGCTACACCTTC. It encodes CASSSNSGGSYGYTF.